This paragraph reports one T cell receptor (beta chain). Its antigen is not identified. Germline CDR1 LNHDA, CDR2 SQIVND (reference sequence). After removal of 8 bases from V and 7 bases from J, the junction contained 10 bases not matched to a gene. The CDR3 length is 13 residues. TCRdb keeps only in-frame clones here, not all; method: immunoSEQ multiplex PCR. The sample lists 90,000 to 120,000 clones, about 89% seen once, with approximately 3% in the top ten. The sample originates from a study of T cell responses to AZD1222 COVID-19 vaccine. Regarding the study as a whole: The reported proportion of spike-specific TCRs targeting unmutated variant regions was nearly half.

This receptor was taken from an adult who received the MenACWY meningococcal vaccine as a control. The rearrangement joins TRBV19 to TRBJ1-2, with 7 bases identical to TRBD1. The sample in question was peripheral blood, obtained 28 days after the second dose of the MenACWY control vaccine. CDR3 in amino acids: CASSSTGRGGYTF. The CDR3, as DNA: TGTGCCAGTTCATCGACAGGGAGAGGTGGCTACACCTTC.